The clone carrying this TCR beta chain was detected only a few times. No antigen is known for it. The sample originates from a study of OX40 agonist ivuxolimab in advanced cancers. Study-level points and caveats: Averaging showed that CD8+ T cells had more expanded clones than CD4+ did.

Individuals having autoimmune disease history or systemic immunosuppression were not enrolled. Profiled with immunoSEQ multiplex PCR; TCRdb holds only in-frame clones, not every one. The sample includes roughly 38,000 clones, just under 85% of them seen just once. The CDR3 has 15 residues. From germline, CDR1 is SGHRS and CDR2 YFSETQ. The ends were cut back, 7 bases at V and 1 base at J, with 17 bases in the middle. The sample in question was CD4+ or CD8+ T cells sorted from blood, obtained in a trial of the OX40 agonist ivuxolimab. The source of this sequence is an adult with an advanced solid tumor such as melanoma, head and neck, liver or kidney cancer. V usage is TRBV5-1 and J usage is TRBJ2-5; D might be TRBD2 (6 bases). The CDR3 is CASARRASAQETQYF. The CDR3 nucleotides read TGCGCCAGCGCCCGGAGGGCTAGCGCCCAAGAGACCCAGTACTTC.